Each of the 15 T cell receptor beta chains below was sequenced from the same sample in a study of blood T cell repertoires in COVID-19. Sequenced by immunoSEQ multiplex PCR; TCRdb stores in-frame clones only, minus some. The sample has just under 90,000 clones; around 89% are singletons. Sequences were obtained from peripheral blood. The receptor set was obtained from a man aged 60-69 years with acute or convalescent COVID-19.

The chain has TRBV29-1 and TRBJ1-2; D gene ambiguous. The V gene lost 4 bases and the J gene lost 8 bases, with 17 bases spanning the gap. CDR1 is SQVTM, CDR2 ANQGSEA, per germline. The CDR3 contains 13 residues. The CDR3: CSVVPQAMVGYTF. The CDR3 coding sequence is TGCAGCGTTGTCCCCCAGGCCATGGTGGGCTACACCTTC.

The chain carries TRBV19 and TRBJ2-2; 11 bases agree with TRBD2. Germline V gene lookup returns CDR1 LNHDA and CDR2 SQIVND (reference sequence). The CDR3 has 18 residues. Trimming cost V 6 bases and J 1 base; bases outside gene matches: 10. The CDR3 DNA sequence: TGTGCCAGTAGGGGGAGGACTAGCGGGCGGAGGAACACCGGGGAGCTGTTTTTT. Protein: CASRGRTSGRRNTGELFF.

The chain recombines TRBV7-8 with TRBJ1-4; the match to TRBD1 covers 7 bases. V shed 5 bases and J 0 bases; nucleotides not matched to a gene: 6. Germline lookup yields CDR1 SGHVS and CDR2 FQNEAQ. The CDR3 totals 16 residues. CDR3 coding DNA: TGTGCCAGCAGCGACCGGGACAGCGCAACTAATGAAAAACTGTTTTTT. This sequence encodes CASSDRDSATNEKLFF.

The chain combines TRBV12-3 or TRBV12-4 with TRBJ2-2; no clear D. CDR3 length equals 13 residues. Deletions cut 7 bases from V and 3 bases from J, with 9 bases between. The chain's CDR3 is CASTDSDTGELFF. In DNA form, the CDR3 reads TGTGCCAGCACCGACTCGGACACCGGGGAGCTGTTTTTT.

This chain connects TRBV5-1 to TRBJ2-1, with TRBD2 matching over 13 bases. CDR1 is SGHRS and CDR2 is YFSETQ in the germline V gene. The CDR3 contains 19 residues. The V segment lost 4 bases and the J segment 1 base; nucleotides outside the gene matches: 11. CDR3 in DNA: TGCGCCAGCAGCCCAGGACTAGCGGGAGTTGTTTTGTCCTACAATGAGCAGTTCTTC. This gives the protein CASSPGLAGVVLSYNEQFF.

V gene TRBV10-3 combines with J gene TRBJ2-7, with 11 bases that match TRBD2. J was trimmed by 2 bases and V by 6 bases; bases with no gene match: 6. Germline CDR1 ENHRY, CDR2 SYGVKD. This CDR3 spans 15 amino acids. The CDR3 nucleotides read TGTGCCATCAGGGGCGGACTAGCGGGCCCCTACGAGCAGTACTTC. Residues: CAIRGGLAGPYEQYF.

The chain employs TRBV6-1 and TRBJ1-6; a possible D gene is TRBD1 (6 bases). Between the trimmed V and J ends, which lost 1 base and 4 bases, there was a span of 8 bases. The germline CDR1 and CDR2 sequences are MNHNS and SASEGT. The CDR3 spans 15 residues. The DNA of the CDR3 is TGTGCCAGCAGTGAAGGCAGGGGTTATAATTCACCCCTCCACTTT. Amino acids: CASSEGRGYNSPLHF.

The genes are TRBV5-1 and TRBJ1-6, with TRBD1 as a possible D gene (6 bases). The CDR3 contains 15 residues. Germline V CDR1 and CDR2: SGHRS, YFSETQ. The ends were cut back, 0 bases at V and 7 bases at J, with 11 bases in the middle. CDR3 residues: CASSLAAGVNSPLHF. The CDR3 DNA reads TGCGCCAGCAGCTTGGCAGCAGGGGTAAATTCACCCCTCCACTTT.

The chain combines TRBV4-2 with TRBJ2-1; TRBD2 aligns across 12 bases. Trimming at V came to 4 bases and at J to 6 bases, leaving 4 bases not matched to a gene. CDR1 and CDR2 (germline): LGHNA, YNFKEQ. The CDR3 covers 15 residues. In nucleotides, the CDR3 is TGTGCCAGCAGCCCCTCTAGCGGGAGGGGCAATGAGCAGTTCTTC. Residues: CASSPSSGRGNEQFF.

The V and J genes are TRBV12-5 and TRBJ2-3, with D perhaps TRBD2 (6 bases). The CDR3 covers 13 residues. With 7 bases removed from V and 3 bases from J, the gap between germline ends came to 11 bases. Germline CDR1 is LGHNT and CDR2 is FRNRAP. In DNA form, the CDR3 reads TGTGCTAGTGCCTGGGGGGTAACAGATACGCAGTATTTT. Translating it yields CASAWGVTDTQYF.

This chain connects TRBV20-1 to TRBJ2-5; D may be TRBD1 (5 bases). The CDR3 totals 13 residues. From germline, CDR1 is DFQATT and CDR2 SNEGSKA (reference sequence). The V end lost 6 bases, the J end lost 5 bases, and 16 bases lay between the germline ends. CDR3 residues: CSASLGARETQYF. Here the CDR3 DNA reads TGCAGTGCGAGTCTTGGGGCTAGGGAGACCCAGTACTTC.

V and J are TRBV10-3 and TRBJ1-2; the match to TRBD1 covers 8 bases. Germline loops: CDR1 ENHRY, CDR2 SYGVKD. J gave up 7 bases and V 6 bases, and 7 bases lay outside the gene matches. The CDR3 loop spans 13 amino acids. CDR3 amino acids: CAISKDREGGYTF. The CDR3 coding sequence is TGTGCCATCAGCAAGGACAGGGAAGGTGGCTACACCTTC.

This chain links TRBV5-6 with TRBJ2-4, with D unclear. Germline CDR1 reads SGHDT; CDR2 reads YYEEEE. V lost 0 bases, J lost 2 bases, and 6 bases lay in between. The CDR3 is made up of 14 amino acids. CDR3 loop: CASSLVFSKNIQYF. Written as DNA, the CDR3 is TGTGCCAGCAGCTTGGTTTTCTCCAAAAACATTCAGTACTTC.

This clone was counted between two and nine times. The chain links TRBV6-5 to TRBJ1-2; 7 nucleotides agree with TRBD1. Germline V gene sequence: CDR1 MNHEY, CDR2 SVGAGI. V dropped 5 bases and J dropped 4; count of bases not matched to a gene: 10. This CDR3 has 15 amino acids. The CDR3 DNA reads TGTGCCAGCAGTCAAACAGGGGACGGTGCCTATGGCTACACCTTC. This translates into CASSQTGDGAYGYTF.

The CDR3 is CASSELVLAGEQFF. The CDR3 bases are TGTGCCAGCAGTGAATTGGTCCTAGCGGGTGAACAGTTCTTC. This chain uses TRBV6-1 with TRBJ2-1; 8 bases agree with TRBD2. The CDR3 length is 14 residues. V shed 2 bases, J shed 13 bases, and the junction held 10 bases outside the gene matches. Germline CDR1 MNHNS, CDR2 SASEGT.